Following are 5 T cell receptor beta chains from one sample sequenced in a study of blood T cell repertoires in COVID-19. TCRdb's table, derived via immunoSEQ multiplex PCR, lists solely in-frame clones and lacks some. The table includes 200,000 to 250,000 clones, about 91% detected once. What was sequenced was peripheral blood. The receptors derive from a man under 40 with acute or convalescent COVID-19.

The J gene is TRBJ1-5, the V gene TRBV19, with D possibly TRBD1 on 5 matching bases. CDR1 LNHDA and CDR2 SQIVND come from the germline V gene (reference sequence). This CDR3 has 14 amino acids. V was cut by 3 bases and J by 7 bases, with 13 bases left in between. CDR3 loop: CASSIQGLGQPQHF. CDR3 nucleotide sequence: TGTGCCAGTAGTATCCAGGGACTGGGACAGCCCCAGCATTTT.

The genes are TRBV11-3 and TRBJ2-7, with D perhaps matching TRBD1 (6 bases). The V end was cut by 2 bases, the J end by 5 bases, with 13 bases between. The length of the CDR3 is 14 residues. Germline V gene data show CDR1 as SGHNT and CDR2 as YENEEA. The CDR3 loop is CASSLRQAGHEQYF. In DNA, the CDR3 is TGTGCCAGCAGCTTACGACAGGCCGGGCACGAGCAGTACTTC.

The CDR3: CASSLFPSGRARTKNIQYF. The CDR3 DNA is TGTGCCAGCAGCTTATTCCCTAGCGGGAGGGCGAGGACCAAAAACATTCAGTACTTC. The chain joins TRBV5-6 to TRBJ2-4, with 12 bases identical to TRBD2. The germline V gene encodes CDR1 SGHDT and CDR2 YYEEEE. V lost 2 bases, J lost 2 bases, and 11 bases stayed unmatched. This CDR3 is built from 19 residues.

The rearrangement uses TRBV27 and TRBJ2-3; 7 bases match TRBD2. The CDR3 totals 15 residues. CDR1 is MNHEY, CDR2 SMNVEV, per germline (reference sequence). V dropped 2 bases and J dropped 6; count of bases not matched to a gene: 8. CDR3: CASSLGGGFFDTQYF. DNA of the CDR3: TGTGCCAGCAGTTTAGGGGGGGGATTTTTTGATACGCAGTATTTT.

The chain employs TRBV7-6 and TRBJ2-7; TRBD2 agrees at 10 bases. CDR1 and CDR2 from the germline V gene are SGHVS and FNYEAQ. The CDR3 contains 16 residues. V was clipped by 0 bases and J by 2 bases; unmatched bases: 4. CDR3 bases: TGTGCCAGCAGCTTAGCGCTAGCGGGAGTCCCCTACGAGCAGTACTTC. As protein: CASSLALAGVPYEQYF.